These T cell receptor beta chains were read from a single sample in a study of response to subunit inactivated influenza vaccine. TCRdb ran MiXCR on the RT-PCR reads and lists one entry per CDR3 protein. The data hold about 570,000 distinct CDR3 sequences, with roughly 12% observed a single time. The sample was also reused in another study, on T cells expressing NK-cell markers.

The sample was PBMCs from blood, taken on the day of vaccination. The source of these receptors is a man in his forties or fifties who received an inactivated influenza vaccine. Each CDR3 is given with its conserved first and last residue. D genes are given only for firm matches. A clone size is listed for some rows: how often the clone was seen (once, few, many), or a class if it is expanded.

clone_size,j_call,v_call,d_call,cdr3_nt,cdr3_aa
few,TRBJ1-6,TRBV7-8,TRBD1,TGTGCCAGCAGCTTATTAGGGGGACAGGGGGGATCACCCCTCCACTTT,CASSLLGGQGGSPLHF
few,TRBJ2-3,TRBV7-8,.,TGTGCCAGCAGCCCCCAGGGGCTTCTTTCCACAGATACGCAGTATTTT,CASSPQGLLSTDTQYF
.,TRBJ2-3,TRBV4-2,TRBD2,TGTGGCAGCAGCCAAGTTCGGGAGGGCCCAGATACGCAGTATTTT,CGSSQVREGPDTQYF
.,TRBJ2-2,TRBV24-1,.,TGTGCCACCAGTGACCCTAAGGGCCAGGGGCGCGGCACCGGGGAGCTGTTTTTT,CATSDPKGQGRGTGELFF
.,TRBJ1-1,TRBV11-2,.,TGTGCCAGCAGCCAAGTCCCAGGGGTGGCCACTGAAGCTTTCTTT,CASSQVPGVATEAFF
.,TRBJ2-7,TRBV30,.,TGTGCCTGGAGTGGCCCAGCCTACGAGCAGTACTTC,CAWSGPAYEQYF
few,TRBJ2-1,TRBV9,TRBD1,TGTGCCAGCAGCCCACGGACAGGGAAGGGTTACCTTAATGAGCAGTTCTTC,CASSPRTGKGYLNEQFF
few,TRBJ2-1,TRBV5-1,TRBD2,TGCGCCAGCAGCTTGTGGAGCGGGAGGGCATTCGATGAGCAGTTCTTC,CASSLWSGRAFDEQFF
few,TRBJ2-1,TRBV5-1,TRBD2,TGCGCCAGCAGAGCCGGGACTAGCGGGACGAATGAGCAGTTCTTC,CASRAGTSGTNEQFF
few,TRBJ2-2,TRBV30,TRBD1,TGTGCCTGGAGGGACAGGGCCAGGACCGGGGAGCTGTTTTTT,CAWRDRARTGELFF
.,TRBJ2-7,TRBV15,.,TGTGCCACCAGCTCCCGCAGGGGTTCCTACGAGCAGTACTTC,CATSSRRGSYEQYF
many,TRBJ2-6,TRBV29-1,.,TGCAGCGTTGACGTGGCAGGGTCTGGGGCCAACGTCCTGACTTTC,CSVDVAGSGANVLTF
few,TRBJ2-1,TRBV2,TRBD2,TGTGCCAGGCGGGGGAGCGGGGCTAACTACAATGAGCAGTTCTTC,CARRGSGANYNEQFF
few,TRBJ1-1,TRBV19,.,TGTGCCAGTAGCCCCAGCCGCGACACTGAAGCTTTCTTT,CASSPSRDTEAFF
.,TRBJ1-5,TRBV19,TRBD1,TGTGCCAGTAGTATGACAGGGCGACAGCCCCAGCATTTT,CASSMTGRQPQHF
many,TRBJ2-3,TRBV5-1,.,TGTGCCAGCAGCCTAGGGCAGTTCACAGATACGCAGTATTTT,CASSLGQFTDTQYF
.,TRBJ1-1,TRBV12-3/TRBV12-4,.,TGTGCCAGCAGTTTAATGGCCCTGAACACTGAAGCTTTCTTT,CASSLMALNTEAFF
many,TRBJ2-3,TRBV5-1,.,TGCGCCAGCAGCCCCCAAGGGTTGGATACGCAGTATTTT,CASSPQGLDTQYF
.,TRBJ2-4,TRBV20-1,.,TGCAGTGCCGAGGGAGAAGAGCACGACATAGCCAAAAACATTCAGTACTTC,CSAEGEEHDIAKNIQYF
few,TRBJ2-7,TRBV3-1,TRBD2,TGTGCCAGCAGCCCTATCTCAAGCGGGAACTACGAGCAGTACTTC,CASSPISSGNYEQYF
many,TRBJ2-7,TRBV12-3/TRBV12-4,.,TGTGCCAGCAGTTTTTCTACTGGGGACGAGCAGTACTTC,CASSFSTGDEQYF
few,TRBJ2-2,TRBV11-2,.,TGTGCCAGCAGCTTGAATTTGGGGCGGACAATGAACACCGGGGAGCTGTTTTTT,CASSLNLGRTMNTGELFF
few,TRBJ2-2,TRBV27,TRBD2,TGTGCCAGCAGTCCCGGGACTAGCGGGCGGCACGGGGAGCTGTTTTTT,CASSPGTSGRHGELFF